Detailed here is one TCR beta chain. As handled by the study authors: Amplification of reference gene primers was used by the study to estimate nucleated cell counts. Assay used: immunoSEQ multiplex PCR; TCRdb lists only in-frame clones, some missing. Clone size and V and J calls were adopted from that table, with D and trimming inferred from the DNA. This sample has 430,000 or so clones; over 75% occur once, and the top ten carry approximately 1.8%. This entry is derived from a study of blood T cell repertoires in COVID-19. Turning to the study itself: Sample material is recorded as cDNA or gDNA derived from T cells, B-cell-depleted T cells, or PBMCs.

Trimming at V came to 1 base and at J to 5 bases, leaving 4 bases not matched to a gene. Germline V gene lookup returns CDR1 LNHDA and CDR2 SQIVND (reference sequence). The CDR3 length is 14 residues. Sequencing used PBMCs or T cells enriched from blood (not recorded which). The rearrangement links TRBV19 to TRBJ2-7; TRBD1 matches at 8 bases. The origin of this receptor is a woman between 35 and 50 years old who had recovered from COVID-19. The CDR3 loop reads CASSIGTGTHEQYF. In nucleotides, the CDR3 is TGTGCCAGTAGTATAGGGACAGGGACCCACGAGCAGTACTTC.